The 8 T cell receptor beta chains below come from one sample, sequenced in a study of shared clonotypes between healthy human individuals. The data were produced by immunoSEQ multiplex PCR, yet TCRdb's version contains in-frame clones alone and is incomplete. The table includes 600,000 to 800,000 clones, 55% to 80% detected once. Sequencing used memory CD4+ T cells sorted from blood. As to subset: CD45RA-negative fraction. These receptors all stem from a woman in her twenties or thirties in good health.

This chain joins TRBV5-4 and TRBJ2-5; D possibly corresponds to TRBD1 (5 bases). The CDR3 totals 13 residues. CDR1 and CDR2 (germline): SGHNT, YYREEE (reference sequence). Trimming pared 5 bases from V and 0 bases from J, leaving 8 bases between. The CDR3 spells CASRQVNQETQYF. CDR3 nucleotides: TGTGCCAGCAGACAGGTGAACCAAGAGACCCAGTACTTC.

This chain connects TRBV28 to TRBJ1-2, with a possible D match to TRBD1 (5 bases). Germline V gives CDR1 MDHEN, CDR2 SYDVKM. This CDR3 comprises 15 residues. V was clipped by 4 bases and J by 4 bases, with 16 bases between them. This chain's CDR3 is CASSSDIFNTYGYTF. The CDR3 DNA follows: TGTGCCAGCAGTTCGGACATATTCAATACCTATGGCTACACCTTC.

The V call is TRBV7-2, the J call TRBJ1-2, with 7 positions matching TRBD1. This CDR3 has 13 amino acids. Trimming removed 5 bases from V and 7 bases from J; junction bases left unmatched: 7. Germline-derived CDR1 and CDR2 are SGHTA and FQGNSA. CDR3 bases: TGTGCCAGCAGCCTTCAGACAGGGTCTGGCTACACCTTC. Encoded protein: CASSLQTGSGYTF.

This clone was detected only once. The J gene is TRBJ1-1, the V gene TRBV11-2; D possibly corresponds to TRBD1 (5 bases). V was pared by 1 base and J by 4 bases, with 13 bases between. Per the germline V gene, CDR1 is SGHAT and CDR2 is FQNNGV. The CDR3 extends over 15 amino acids. CDR3 bases: TGTGCCAGCAGCTTAGGGGTGCCCGGGGGCACTGAAGCTTTCTTT. Its translation: CASSLGVPGGTEAFF.

This clone was recorded once. The chain links TRBV5-1 to TRBJ2-7; tentatively, D is TRBD2 (7 bases). Germline values: CDR1 SGHRS, CDR2 YFSETQ. The CDR3 spans 14 residues. Trimming left V 4 bases short and J 5 bases short, with 16 bases between. The CDR3 loop reads CASSTGGRGHEQYF. The CDR3 DNA sequence: TGCGCCAGCAGCACGGGGGGCAGGGGCCACGAGCAGTACTTC.

This clone has ten or more counts. The chain employs TRBV5-1 and TRBJ2-3; D is unresolved. V lost 1 base and J lost 3, with 3 bases in between. Germline CDR1 and CDR2: SGHRS and YFSETQ. The CDR3 is 12 residues long. The CDR3 coding sequence is TGCGCCAGCAGCTTGTGGACAGATACGCAGTATTTT. Translation: CASSLWTDTQYF. Using reference TRBV5-1 and TRBJ2-3 for the parts outside the CDR3, the full variable domain is KAGVTQTPRYLIKTRGQQVTLSCSPISGHRSVSWYQQTPGQGLQFLFEYFSETQRNKGNFPGRFSGRQFSNSRSEMNVSTLELGDSALYLCASSLWTDTQYFGPGTRLTVL.

The V call is TRBV19, the J call TRBJ1-1; 8 bases map to TRBD1. CDR3 size: 15 residues. Unmatched junction bases numbered 10, after V lost 5 bases and J lost 5 bases. CDR1 and CDR2 (germline): LNHDA, SQIVND (reference sequence). The chain's CDR3 is CASSVGTGTLTEAFF. In DNA form, the CDR3 reads TGTGCCAGTAGTGTTGGGACAGGAACACTTACTGAAGCTTTCTTT.

This chain links TRBV5-6 with TRBJ1-2; D remains unclear. CDR1 and CDR2 (germline): SGHDT, YYEEEE. V lost 0 bases and J lost 4, with 4 bases in between. CDR3 length: 12 residues. CDR3 sequence: CASSLALYGYTF. For the CDR3, the DNA is TGTGCCAGCAGCTTGGCCCTCTATGGCTACACCTTC.